This passage covers 5 T cell receptor beta chains from one sample sequenced in a study of cytomegalovirus exposure and HLA in healthy donors. PCR was performed using 60 Vbeta and 13 Jbeta primers. Data came from immunoSEQ multiplex PCR; TCRdb stores just in-frame clones and leaves some out. The sample holds around 75,000 clones. Sequenced input: PBMCs. Receptor source: a man aged 40-50 years in good health and CMV-seronegative.

In terms of frequency, this clone is medium-sized. The gene calls are TRBV27 and TRBJ1-6, with TRBD1 matching over 8 bases. Per the germline V gene, CDR1 is MNHEY and CDR2 is SMNVEV (reference sequence). This CDR3 is built from 14 residues. The V gene end was trimmed by 7 bases and the J gene end by 9 bases; junction bases not matched to a gene: 8. The CDR3 here is CASTPTGESSPLHF. The CDR3, as DNA: TGTGCCAGCACTCCGACAGGGGAGAGTTCACCCCTCCACTTT.

This sequence joins TRBV5-1 and TRBJ1-1, with 7 bases that match TRBD1. Germline V gene data show CDR1 as SGHRS and CDR2 as YFSETQ. J lost 0 bases, V lost 3 bases, and 2 bases had no gene match. The length of the CDR3 is 14 residues. The DNA of the CDR3 is TGCGCCAGCAGCTCGGGACAGCTGAACACTGAAGCTTTCTTT. Its protein is CASSSGQLNTEAFF.

V usage is TRBV6-4 and J usage is TRBJ1-2; D is possibly TRBD1 (5 bases). V was clipped by 5 bases and J by 4 bases, with 11 bases between them. This CDR3 spans 13 amino acids. Germline V gene sequence: CDR1 MRHNA, CDR2 SNTAGT. The CDR3 DNA sequence: TGTGCCAGCAGTCCGCGGGACGGCTATGGCTACACCTTC. This sequence encodes CASSPRDGYGYTF.

The chain couples TRBV6-5 to TRBJ2-3, with TRBD2 matching over 13 bases. CDR1 and CDR2 (germline): MNHEY, SVGAGI. The CDR3 has 14 residues. The trim removed 5 bases at V and 5 bases at J, leaving 1 base unmatched. CDR3: CASSRTSGRDTQYF. The CDR3 coding sequence is TGTGCCAGCAGTCGGACTAGCGGGAGAGATACGCAGTATTTT.

J is TRBJ2-7 and V is TRBV11-2; 12 bases are shared with TRBD2. This CDR3 has 18 residues. The germline V gene has CDR1 SGHAT and CDR2 FQNNGV. V was clipped by 1 base and J by 3 bases; unmatched bases: 10. The CDR3 is CASSLVPSGGADVYEQYF. The DNA for the CDR3 is TGTGCCAGCAGCTTAGTGCCTAGCGGGGGGGCCGATGTCTACGAGCAGTACTTC.